These 5 T cell receptor beta chains were sequenced from one sample in a study of long-term antiretroviral therapy in people with HIV. The assay, immunoSEQ v3.0, was run at survey level. Measured with immunoSEQ multiplex PCR; TCRdb has only the in-frame clones, and not every one. The sample has about 25,000 clones, around 88% seen once. The sample here was unsorted PBMCs, taken more than 4.4 years after starting antiretroviral therapy. All receptors derive from a man aged 30 to 45 with HIV.

The V gene is TRBV2, the J gene TRBJ2-1; unclear D gene. This CDR3 has 13 residues. Germline CDR1 SNHLY, CDR2 FYNNEI. V was shortened by 6 bases and J by 2 bases, with 8 bases between the two germline ends. This chain's CDR3 is CASRGRAYNEQFF. CDR3 nucleotides: TGTGCCAGCAGGGGCCGGGCCTACAATGAGCAGTTCTTC.

This chain joins TRBV11-3 and TRBJ2-3, with 10 positions matching TRBD2. CDR3 length: 16 residues. Trimming cost V 1 base and J 2 bases; bases outside gene matches: 3. CDR1 SGHNT and CDR2 YENEEA come from the germline V gene. Written as DNA, the CDR3 is TGTGCCAGCAGCTTAGGGACTAGCGGCAACACAGATACGCAGTATTTT. Encoded protein: CASSLGTSGNTDTQYF. Filled out from reference TRBV11-3 and TRBJ2-3, the complete variable domain reads EAGVVQSPRYKIIEKKQPVAFWCNPISGHNTLYWYLQNLGQGPELLIRYENEEAVDDSQLPKDRFSAERLKGVDSTLKIQPAELGDSAVYLCASSLGTSGNTDTQYFGPGTRLTVL.

The chain combines TRBV7-9 with TRBJ2-5; D might be TRBD2 (6 bases). This CDR3 contains 16 residues. The germline gives CDR1 SEHNR, CDR2 FQNEAQ (reference sequence). Trimming left V 5 bases short and J 0 bases short, with 16 bases between. The DNA of the CDR3 is TGTGCCAGCAGCGCCCCCGAGCGGGCAGACCAAGAGACCCAGTACTTC. This translates into CASSAPERADQETQYF.

This chain connects TRBV29-1 to TRBJ2-7; no reliable D call. Trimming left V 0 bases short and J 2 bases short, with 5 bases between. The CDR3 length is 12 residues. Germline assignment: CDR1 SQVTM and CDR2 ANQGSEA. The CDR3 loop reads CSVEDRPYEQYF. CDR3 in DNA: TGCAGCGTTGAAGATCGACCCTACGAGCAGTACTTC.

The rearrangement uses TRBV7-8 and TRBJ2-1; the match to TRBD2 covers 8 bases. The CDR3 is made up of 16 amino acids. CDR1 and CDR2 from the germline V gene are SGHVS and FQNEAQ. Losses at the gene ends were 5 bases for V and 0 bases for J; bases not matched to a gene: 6. CDR3 nucleotides: TGTGCCAGCAGCCTTAGCGGGACAAGCTCCTACAATGAGCAGTTCTTC. Translation gives CASSLSGTSSYNEQFF.